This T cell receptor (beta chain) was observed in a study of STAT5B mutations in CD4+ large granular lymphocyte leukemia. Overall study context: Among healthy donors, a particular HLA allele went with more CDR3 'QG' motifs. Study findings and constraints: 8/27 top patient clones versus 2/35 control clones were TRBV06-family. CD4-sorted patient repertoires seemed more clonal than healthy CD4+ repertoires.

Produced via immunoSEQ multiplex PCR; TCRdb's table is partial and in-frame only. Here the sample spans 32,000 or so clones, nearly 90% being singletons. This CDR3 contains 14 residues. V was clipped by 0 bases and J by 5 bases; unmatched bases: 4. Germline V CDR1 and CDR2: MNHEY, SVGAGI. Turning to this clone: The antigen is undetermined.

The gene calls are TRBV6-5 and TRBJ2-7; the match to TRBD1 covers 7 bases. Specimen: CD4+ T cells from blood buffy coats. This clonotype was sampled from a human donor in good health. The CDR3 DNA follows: TGTGCCAGCAGTTACTCGGTAGGGGGCGACGAGCAGTACTTC. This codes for CASSYSVGGDEQYF.